This note documents a single T cell receptor beta chain sequence. TCRdb re-called the RT-PCR reads through MiXCR, storing one row per CDR3 protein. The sample lists a few hundred thousand distinct CDR3 sequences; about 11% were seen once. These data belong to a study of response to subunit inactivated influenza vaccine. Trimming at V came to 4 bases and at J to 4 bases, leaving 9 bases not matched to a gene. The germline V gene has CDR1 SGHRS and CDR2 YFSETQ. The CDR3 has 15 amino acids. These data also formed part of another study, on T cells expressing NK-cell markers. According to that study: Production of TCR beta cDNA relied on 5'RACE template switching with UMIs. Dominance of the CD3+CD56-NKG2C+ fraction by these clonotypes also held in a handful of donors.

Here the sequenced sample was PBMCs from blood, taken on the day of vaccination. The chain combines TRBV5-1 with TRBJ2-3; 7 bases align to TRBD2. This sequence was found in a man aged 50-59 years who received an inactivated influenza vaccine. CDR3 region: CASSAAGVAADTQYF. The CDR3 bases are TGCGCCAGCAGCGCCGCGGGGGTAGCTGCAGATACGCAGTATTTT.